The following is a T cell receptor beta chain sequence with its context. The data were taken from a study of blood T cell repertoires in COVID-19. About the study: Acute and convalescent COVID-19 specimens originated in the United States, Italy and Spain.

The CDR3 sequence is 15 residues long. Germline V CDR1 and CDR2: MDHEN, SYDVKM. The junction had 3 bases not matched to a gene; V was cut back by 1 base and J by 4 bases. Here immunoSEQ multiplex PCR was the method, and the copy in TCRdb shows in-frame clones only, minus some. The sample yields about 110,000 clones, 80% to 90% seen once. This chain links TRBV28 with TRBJ1-4; 7 bases map to TRBD1. The clonotype comes from a human donor in a cohort sampled during active COVID-19. Material for sequencing was peripheral blood. As DNA, the CDR3 is TGTGCCAGCAGTTTATACAGGGGCATTAATGAAAAACTGTTTTTT. As protein: CASSLYRGINEKLFF.